This T cell receptor beta chain was captured by sequencing in a study of T cell responses to AZD1222 COVID-19 vaccine. This clone has only one observation. Its antigen is still unknown. The CDR3 consists of 13 residues. Losses at the gene ends were 2 bases for V and 3 bases for J; bases not matched to a gene: 2. Germline CDR1 SGDLS, CDR2 YYNGEE. Study-level points and caveats: As reported, nearly half of all spike-specific TCRs target variant regions that are unmutated.

TCRdb's table, derived via immunoSEQ multiplex PCR, lists solely in-frame clones and lacks some. Of about 100,000 clones listed, about nine tenths are singletons. This material consisted of peripheral blood, taken 28 days after the second dose of the MenACWY control vaccine. V and J are TRBV9 and TRBJ2-7; TRBD1 agrees at 7 bases. The clonotype was recovered from an adult who received the MenACWY meningococcal vaccine as a control. The CDR3 here is CASSVRQGYEQYF. As DNA, the CDR3 is TGTGCCAGCAGCGTCCGACAGGGCTACGAGCAGTACTTC. Full variable domain (outside the CDR3, taken from reference TRBV9 and TRBJ2-7): DSGVTQTPKHLITATGQRVTLRCSPRSGDLSVYWYQQSLDQGLQFLIQYYNGEERAKGNILERFSAQQFPDLHSELNLSSLELGDSALYFCASSVRQGYEQYFGPGTRLTVT.